Sequencing of this T cell receptor beta chain was carried out in a study of cytotoxic CD8 clonotypes in ibrutinib-treated CLL. Notes on the study in general: Contraction or stability on treatment characterized the public clonotypes, which were uncommon.

Sequenced by immunoSEQ multiplex PCR; TCRdb stores in-frame clones only, minus some. Of just under 70,000 clones listed, around 65% were seen once; the top ten hold about 5.7%. This clone has only a few counts. Its antigen is still unknown. Trimming took off 5 bases at V and 2 bases at J, with 6 bases between the two ends. CDR1 is MDHEN, CDR2 SYDVKM, per germline. The CDR3 consists of 12 residues. The receptor was isolated from a human donor with chronic lymphocytic leukemia. The source was PBMCs, collected after 12 months of ibrutinib treatment. V usage is TRBV28 and J usage is TRBJ1-2; the D is unclear. This chain's CDR3 is CASSLQNYGYTF. CDR3 DNA: TGTGCCAGCAGTCTACAGAACTATGGCTACACCTTC.